A single sample gave rise to the 10 T cell receptor beta chains below, sequenced in a study of shared clonotypes between healthy human individuals. Selected positively for CCR7 and CD45RO-negative, naive CD8 cells excluded terminally differentiated effector memory CD45RA+ cells. Generated by immunoSEQ multiplex PCR, the TCRdb table keeps only in-frame clones and is missing some. The sample includes about 580,000 clones, roughly 98% of them seen just once. The sequencing sample was made of naive CD8+ T cells sorted from blood. Source of these receptors: a young man in good health.

V is TRBV4-1 and J is TRBJ1-5; 7 nucleotides match TRBD1. Trimming removed 0 bases from V and 1 base from J; junction bases left unmatched: 3. CDR3 length equals 16 residues. The germline V gene encodes CDR1 MGHRA and CDR2 YSYEKL. The CDR3 region is CASSQEQGLSNQPQHF. For the CDR3, the DNA is TGCGCCAGCAGCCAAGAACAGGGGTTGAGCAATCAGCCCCAGCATTTT.

As regards this clone: The same CDR3 also results from other DNA sequences found in this sample. The chain is built from TRBV4-1 and TRBJ1-5; possibly TRBD1 for D (5 bases). Germline V gene sequence: CDR1 MGHRA, CDR2 YSYEKL. The CDR3 is 14 amino acids. The V end was cut by 1 base, the J end by 2 bases, with 6 bases between. The CDR3 DNA sequence: TGCGCCAGCAGCCAAGTGACAGGCAATCAGCCCCAGCATTTT. It specifies CASSQVTGNQPQHF.

The chain employs TRBV14 and TRBJ2-7; 7 positions match TRBD1. Germline CDR1 and CDR2: SGHDN and FVKESK. This CDR3 is built from 15 residues. With 1 base clipped from V and 2 bases from J, the junction kept 5 bases outside the gene matches. The CDR3 DNA reads TGTGCCAGCAGCCAAGTATGGGACAGCACCTACGAGCAGTACTTC. Amino acids: CASSQVWDSTYEQYF. Full variable domain (missing parts from reference TRBV14 and TRBJ2-7): EAGVTQFPSHSVIEKGQTVTLRCDPISGHDNLYWYRRVMGKEIKFLLHFVKESKQDESGMPNNRFLAERTGGTYSTLKVQPAELEDSGVYFCASSQVWDSTYEQYFGPGTRLTVT.

The gene calls are TRBV5-6 and TRBJ2-7; 8 nucleotides match TRBD2. The junction had 10 bases not matched to a gene; V was cut back by 5 bases and J by 6 bases. CDR1 and CDR2 (germline): SGHDT, YYEEEE. The CDR3 runs to 14 residues. CDR3 residues: CASSLAGRVFEQYF. In nucleotides, the CDR3 is TGTGCCAGCAGTTTAGCGGGAAGGGTCTTCGAGCAGTACTTC.

Here the CDR3 DNA reads TGTGCCAGCTCACCAGGGAACACCGGGGAGCTGTTTTTT. Translating it yields CASSPGNTGELFF. The V gene is TRBV18, the J gene TRBJ2-2, with unresolved D. The germline V gene has CDR1 KGHSH and CDR2 LQKENI. V shed 2 bases and J shed 1 base, with 2 bases lying between them. There are 13 residues in the CDR3.

V gene TRBV7-9 combines with J gene TRBJ2-3; D uncertain. Trimming took off 5 bases at V and 10 bases at J, with 19 bases between the two ends. From germline, CDR1 is SEHNR and CDR2 FQNEAQ (reference sequence). The CDR3 consists of 14 residues. The CDR3 DNA follows: TGTGCCAGCAGCCCCTCAGAGTTCACTTCAGCGCAGTATTTT. Translated: CASSPSEFTSAQYF.

The V and J genes are TRBV7-9 and TRBJ2-1, with 13 nucleotides matching TRBD2. The CDR3 has 16 residues. Germline V gives CDR1 SEHNR, CDR2 FQNEAQ (reference sequence). V trimming: 6 bases; J trimming: 10 bases; junction bases outside the gene matches: 12. CDR3 DNA sequence: TGTGCCAGCAGACCGGAACTAGCGGGAGGGCCAGGAGAGCAGTTCTTC. Protein: CASRPELAGGPGEQFF.

V gene TRBV4-1 combines with J gene TRBJ2-5; 7 positions match TRBD2. The CDR3 extends over 14 amino acids. From germline, CDR1 is MGHRA and CDR2 YSYEKL. The V and J ends lost 4 bases and 3 bases, in that order; junction bases with no gene match: 5. The CDR3 DNA is TGCGCCAGCAGCCCTGCCCTAGCGGAAGAGACCCAGTACTTC. As protein: CASSPALAEETQYF.

The chain joins TRBV5-8 to TRBJ1-1, with 9 nucleotides matching TRBD1. Losses at the gene ends were 4 bases for V and 4 bases for J; bases not matched to a gene: 5. Germline V gene sequence: CDR1 SGHTS, CDR2 YDEGEE. The CDR3 loop spans 14 amino acids. The CDR3 coding sequence is TGTGCCAGCAGCCCAAGGACAGGGGTCACTGAAGCTTTCTTT. Translating it yields CASSPRTGVTEAFF. Combining the CDR3 with reference TRBV5-8 and TRBJ1-1 gives the whole variable domain EAGVTQSPTHLIKTRGQQATLRCSPISGHTSVYWYQQALGLGLQFLLWYDEGEERNRGNFPPRFSGRQFPNYSSELNVNALELEDSALYLCASSPRTGVTEAFFGQGTRLTVV.

J is TRBJ2-7 and V is TRBV25-1, with D unresolved. Trimming pared 7 bases from V and 0 bases from J, leaving 16 bases between. Germline CDR1 MGHDK, CDR2 SYGVNS. CDR3 length: 15 amino acids. The CDR3 reads CASTPRATNSYEQYF. The CDR3 coding sequence is TGTGCCAGCACCCCTCGGGCTACCAACTCCTACGAGCAGTACTTC.